This T cell receptor (beta chain) was retrieved from a study of T cell repertoires in cytomegalovirus infection. One entry per CDR3 protein, called by TCRdb with MiXCR from the reads. The table includes about 480,000 distinct CDR3 sequences, around 30% detected once. This CDR3 spans 18 amino acids. The trim removed 5 bases at V and 4 bases at J, leaving 15 bases unmatched. Per germline, CDR1 DFQATT and CDR2 SNEGSKA (reference sequence). In the case of this clonotype: The antigen is not known.

The material was cultured PBMCs, obtained from culture after CMV antigen stimulation. The TCR was taken from a human donor in good health (CMV status not recorded). Some clones in this sample may be carry-over from other donors' samples. This chain joins TRBV20-1 and TRBJ2-3; 13 bases map to TRBD2. The chain's CDR3 is CSAGLRTSGSWGPDTQYF. CDR3 coding DNA: TGCAGTGCTGGCCTTAGGACTAGCGGGAGTTGGGGGCCAGATACGCAGTATTTT.